A selection of T cell receptor beta chains follows, all from one sample in a study of identical twins. MiXCR was run by TCRdb on the 5' RACE reads, yielding one entry per CDR3 protein. In the table there are 430,000 or so distinct CDR3 sequences, more than 20% of which are singletons. These data also formed part of another study, on T cells expressing NK-cell markers.

The sample taken for sequencing was CD4+ T cells sorted from blood. The receptor source for this set is a woman younger than 30 in good health. CDR3s leave out the opening cysteine and the closing phenylalanine or tryptophan. D genes are given only for firm matches.

v_call d_call cdr3_aa
TRBV9 TRBD1 ASRIGQASTGELF
TRBV5-1 TRBD2 ASSLAGGETQY
TRBV6-5 TRBD2 ASSYAGTSGGFYNEQF
TRBV12-3/TRBV12-4 - ASSSRRLMKQF
TRBV12-3/TRBV12-4 - ASSPLGPSETQY
TRBV20-1 - SARDKSGTDTQY
TRBV10-1 TRBD1 ASSGNRGQETQY
TRBV5-1 TRBD2 ASSPTTRAGGYEQY
TRBV5-1 - ASSFRYLRDTGELF
TRBV6-2/TRBV6-3 - ASNEGVSSYNEQF
TRBV20-1 - SGSGNANEQF
TRBV7-2 TRBD2 ASSFSSGTYNEQF
TRBV20-1 TRBD2 SARKTSSGVNEQF
TRBV7-2 - ASSPLGSPYGYT
TRBV7-2 TRBD1 ASSAMGQGIYEQY
TRBV15 - ATSRDPVHTDTQY
TRBV20-1 - SASEARTEEKLF
TRBV7-9 - ASSRSRGESGTEAF
TRBV20-1 TRBD2 SARVQSGRISYNEQF
TRBV14 TRBD1 ASSRWQWTGTNEQF
TRBV12-3/TRBV12-4 - ASTPLGQTYGYT
TRBV9 TRBD2 ASSVETSGSNEQF
TRBV6-1 - ASRRVRAGTYEQY
TRBV6-5 - ASSYSIRAEQY
TRBV7-6 - ASSVNRNTEAF
TRBV6-2/TRBV6-3 TRBD2 ASSRGLAGRTDTQY
TRBV4-3 TRBD1 ASSQDYTGGVGENTDTQY
TRBV4-2 TRBD1 ASSQAPGQGKDTQY
TRBV7-3 TRBD1 ASSTDRDRGNTGELF
TRBV12-3/TRBV12-4 - ASILGVNTEAF
TRBV4-3 - ASSQRWLWNTEAF
TRBV29-1 - SVQGAVSGPAGELF
TRBV20-1 - SARARGRGKNTEAF
TRBV20-1 - SARDRMLSSYEQY
TRBV5-1 - ASSRLGLAGELF
TRBV12-3/TRBV12-4 - ASSDTRTFGTQH
TRBV18 - ASSPPMVHEQY